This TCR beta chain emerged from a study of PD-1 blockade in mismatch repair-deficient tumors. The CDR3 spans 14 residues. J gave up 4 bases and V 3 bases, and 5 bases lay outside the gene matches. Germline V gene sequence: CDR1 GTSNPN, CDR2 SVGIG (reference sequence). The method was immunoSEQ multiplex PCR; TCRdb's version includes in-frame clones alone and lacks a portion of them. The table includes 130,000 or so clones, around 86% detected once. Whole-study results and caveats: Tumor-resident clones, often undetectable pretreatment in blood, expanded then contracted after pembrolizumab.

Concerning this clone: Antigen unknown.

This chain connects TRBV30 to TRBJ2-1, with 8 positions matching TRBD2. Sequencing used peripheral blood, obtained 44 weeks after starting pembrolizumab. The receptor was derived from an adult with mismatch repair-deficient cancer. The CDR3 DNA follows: TGTGCCTGGAGACTAGCGGCCCTATACAATGAGCAGTTCTTC. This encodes CAWRLAALYNEQFF.